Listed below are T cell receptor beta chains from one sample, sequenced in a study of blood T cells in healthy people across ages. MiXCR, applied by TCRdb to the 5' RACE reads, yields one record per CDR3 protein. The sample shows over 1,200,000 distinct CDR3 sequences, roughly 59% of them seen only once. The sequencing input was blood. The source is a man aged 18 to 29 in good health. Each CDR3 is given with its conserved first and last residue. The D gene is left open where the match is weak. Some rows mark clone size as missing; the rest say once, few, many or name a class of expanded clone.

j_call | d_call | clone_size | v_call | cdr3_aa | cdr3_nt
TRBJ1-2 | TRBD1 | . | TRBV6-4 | CASSAPTGVGANYGYTF | TGTGCCAGCAGTGCCCCGACAGGGGTCGGAGCTAACTATGGCTACACCTTC
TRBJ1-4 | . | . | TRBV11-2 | CASRLAPTEEKLFF | TGTGCCAGCAGACTCGCACCAACTGAGGAAAAACTGTTTTTT
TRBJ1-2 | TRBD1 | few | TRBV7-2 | CASSRYSLGQSDYGYTF | TGTGCCAGCAGCCGTTACTCCTTGGGACAGTCTGACTATGGCTACACCTTC
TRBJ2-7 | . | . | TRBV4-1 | CASSQTAEYEQYF | TGCGCCAGCAGCCAAACGGCGGAGTACGAGCAGTACTTC
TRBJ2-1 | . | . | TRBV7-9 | CASSKRTANNEQFF | TGTGCCAGCAGCAAGAGAACAGCAAACAATGAGCAGTTCTTC
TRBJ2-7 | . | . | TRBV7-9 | CASRKNTGVAYEQYF | TGTGCCAGCAGGAAAAACACGGGGGTTGCCTACGAGCAGTACTTC
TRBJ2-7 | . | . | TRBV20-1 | CSAGGASSYEQYF | TGCAGTGCCGGGGGCGCGAGCTCCTACGAGCAGTACTTC
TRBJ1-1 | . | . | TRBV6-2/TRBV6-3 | CASTDTNTEAFF | TGTGCCAGCACCGACACGAACACTGAAGCTTTCTTT
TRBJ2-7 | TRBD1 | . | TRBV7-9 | CASSPRAGGLEQYF | TGTGCCAGCAGTCCACGGGCAGGGGGTCTCGAGCAGTACTTC
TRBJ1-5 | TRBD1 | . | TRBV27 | CASSFVRGDQPQHF | TGTGCCAGCAGTTTTGTCAGGGGGGATCAGCCCCAGCATTTT
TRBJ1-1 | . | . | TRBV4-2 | CASSQQGTRCFF | TGTGCCAGCAGCCAACAGGGGACCCGGTGTTTCTTT
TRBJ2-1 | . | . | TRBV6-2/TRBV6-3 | CASSYPWKPEQFF | TGTGCCAGCAGTTACCCCTGGAAGCCTGAGCAGTTCTTC
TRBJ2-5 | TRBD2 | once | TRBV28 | CASSPLPGGWKTQYF | TGTGCCAGCAGTCCCCTCCCGGGGGGGTGGAAGACCCAGTACTTC
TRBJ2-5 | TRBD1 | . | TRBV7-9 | CASSVGPTGEETQYF | TGTGCCAGCAGCGTCGGCCCAACAGGGGAGGAGACCCAGTACTTC
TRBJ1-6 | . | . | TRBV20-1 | CSASTDRNSYNSPLHF | TGCAGTGCTAGCACCGACAGAAACTCCTATAATTCACCCCTCCACTTT
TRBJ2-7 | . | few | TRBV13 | CASSMRQNYEQYF | TGTGCCAGCAGCATGCGACAGAACTACGAGCAGTACTTC
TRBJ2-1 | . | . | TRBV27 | CASRRTETYNEQFF | TGTGCCAGCCGGAGGACGGAGACCTACAATGAGCAGTTCTTC
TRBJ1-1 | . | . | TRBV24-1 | CATSDWTGSEAFF | TGTGCCACCAGTGACTGGACCGGCAGCGAAGCTTTCTTT
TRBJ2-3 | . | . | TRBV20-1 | CSIDTQYF | TGCAGTATAGATACGCAGTATTTT
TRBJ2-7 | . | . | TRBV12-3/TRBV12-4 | CASSPTSIGYEQYF | TGTGCCAGCAGTCCTACCTCAATTGGCTACGAGCAGTACTTC
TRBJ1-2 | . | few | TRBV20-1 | CSAWDYYGYTF | TGCAGTGCTTGGGATTACTATGGCTACACCTTC
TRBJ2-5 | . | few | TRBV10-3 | CAISESGRNQETQYF | TGTGCCATCAGTGAGTCGGGCAGGAACCAAGAGACCCAGTACTTC
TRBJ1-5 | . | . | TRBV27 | CASSLGLYSNQPQHF | TGTGCCAGCAGTTTAGGCCTGTATAGCAATCAGCCCCAGCATTTT
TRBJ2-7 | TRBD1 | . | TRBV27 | CASSLSTGGDYEQYF | TGTGCCAGCAGTTTATCGACAGGGGGCGATTACGAGCAGTACTTC
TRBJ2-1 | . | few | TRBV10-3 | CAISEEGPGGSDEQFF | TGTGCCATCAGTGAAGAGGGGCCAGGAGGGAGTGATGAGCAGTTCTTC
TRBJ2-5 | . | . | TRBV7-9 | CASSSRRRQEVLRETQYF | TGTGCCAGCAGCTCACGTCGACGACAGGAGGTGTTGAGGGAGACCCAGTACTTC
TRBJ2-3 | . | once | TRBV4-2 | CASSPLRGGARRDTQYF | TGTGCCAGCAGCCCACTGAGGGGGGGGGCTCGTAGAGATACGCAGTATTTT
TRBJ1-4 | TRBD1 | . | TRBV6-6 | CASSSRGQDLNEKLFF | TGTGCCAGCAGTTCACGTGGACAGGACCTTAATGAAAAACTGTTTTTT
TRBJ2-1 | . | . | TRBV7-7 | CASSLGASEVNEQFF | TGTGCTAGCAGCTTAGGGGCCAGCGAGGTCAATGAGCAGTTCTTC
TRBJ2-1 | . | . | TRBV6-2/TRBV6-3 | CASSLVRSDPFF | TGTGCCAGCAGTTTGGTACGGTCTGACCCGTTCTTC
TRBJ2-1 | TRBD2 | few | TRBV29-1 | CSVETSGTSFGEQFF | TGCAGCGTTGAGACTAGCGGAACATCTTTTGGTGAGCAGTTCTTC
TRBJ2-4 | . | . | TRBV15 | CATSRYRSEAKNIQYF | TGTGCCACCAGCCGTTACAGGTCCGAGGCCAAAAACATTCAGTACTTC
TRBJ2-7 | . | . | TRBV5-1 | CASHADGPYEQYF | TGCGCCAGCCACGCCGATGGACCCTACGAGCAGTACTTC
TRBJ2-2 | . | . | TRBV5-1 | CASSLASAVAGELFF | TGCGCCAGCAGCTTGGCCTCGGCAGTGGCCGGGGAGCTGTTTTTT
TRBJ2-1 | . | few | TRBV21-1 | CASKWNEQFF | TGTGCAAGCAAATGGAATGAGCAGTTCTTC
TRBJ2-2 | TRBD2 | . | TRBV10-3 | CAISDLGGAGELFF | TGTGCCATCAGTGACCTCGGGGGGGCCGGGGAGCTGTTTTTT
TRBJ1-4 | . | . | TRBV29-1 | CSVEEGLAGEKLFF | TGCAGCGTTGAAGAGGGACTGGCTGGTGAAAAACTGTTTTTT
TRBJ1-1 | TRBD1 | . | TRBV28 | CASRRQGKSNTEAFF | TGTGCCAGCAGAAGACAGGGCAAATCGAACACTGAAGCTTTCTTT
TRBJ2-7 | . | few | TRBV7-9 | CASSWTGSEQYF | TGTGCCAGCAGCTGGACGGGGTCCGAGCAGTACTTC
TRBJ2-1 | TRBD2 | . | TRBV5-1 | CASSFVSGGHNEQFF | TGCGCCAGCAGCTTTGTATCGGGAGGTCACAATGAGCAGTTCTTC
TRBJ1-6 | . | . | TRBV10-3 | CAISESRLRKTGSPLHF | TGTGCCATCAGTGAGTCAAGACTCAGGAAAACCGGTTCACCCCTCCACTTT
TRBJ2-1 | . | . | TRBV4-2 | CASSQDFLSGEQFF | TGTGCCAGCAGCCAAGATTTTCTGAGTGGGGAGCAGTTCTTC
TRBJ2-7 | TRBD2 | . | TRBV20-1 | CSARGRLAPEQYF | TGCAGTGCTAGAGGTAGACTAGCCCCTGAGCAGTACTTC
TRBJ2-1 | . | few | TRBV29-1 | CSVEGGSPDNEQFF | TGCAGCGTTGAGGGGGGCAGCCCCGACAATGAGCAGTTCTTC
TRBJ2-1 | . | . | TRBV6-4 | CASSMQDVHNEQFF | TGTGCCAGCTCCATGCAGGACGTACACAATGAGCAGTTCTTC
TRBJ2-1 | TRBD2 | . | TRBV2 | CASSGRWTSGYNEQFF | TGTGCCAGCAGTGGACGGTGGACTAGCGGATACAATGAGCAGTTCTTC
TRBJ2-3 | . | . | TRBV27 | CASSPHSRGIDTQYF | TGTGCCAGCAGTCCCCACAGTCGCGGGATAGATACGCAGTATTTT
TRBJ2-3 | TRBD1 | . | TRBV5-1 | CASSYDRVRLDSDTQYF | TGCGCCAGCAGCTACGACAGGGTACGTCTTGATTCGGATACGCAGTATTTT
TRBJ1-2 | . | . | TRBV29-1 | CSVCWGVVCGYTF | TGCAGCGTTTGCTGGGGAGTGGTGTGTGGCTACACCTTC
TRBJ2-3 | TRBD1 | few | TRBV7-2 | CASSTRDRGAGDTQYF | TGTGCCAGCAGCACCCGGGACAGGGGAGCAGGAGATACGCAGTATTTT
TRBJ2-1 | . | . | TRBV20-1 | CSASSNNEQFF | TGCAGTGCTAGTTCGAACAATGAGCAGTTCTTC